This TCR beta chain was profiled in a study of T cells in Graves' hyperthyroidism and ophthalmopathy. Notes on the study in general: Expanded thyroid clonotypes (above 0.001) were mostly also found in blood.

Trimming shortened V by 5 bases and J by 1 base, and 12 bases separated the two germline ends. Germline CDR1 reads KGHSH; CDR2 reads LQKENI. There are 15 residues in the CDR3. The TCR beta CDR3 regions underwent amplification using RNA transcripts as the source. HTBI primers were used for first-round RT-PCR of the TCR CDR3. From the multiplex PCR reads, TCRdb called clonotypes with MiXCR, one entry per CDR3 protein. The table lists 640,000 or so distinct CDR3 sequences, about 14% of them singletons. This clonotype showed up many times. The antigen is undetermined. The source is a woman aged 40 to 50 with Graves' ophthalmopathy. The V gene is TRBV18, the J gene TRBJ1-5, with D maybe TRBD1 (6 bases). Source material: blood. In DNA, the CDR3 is TGTGCCAGCTCAGCGGACAGTATCAGCAATCAGCCCCAGCATTTT. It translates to CASSADSISNQPQHF.